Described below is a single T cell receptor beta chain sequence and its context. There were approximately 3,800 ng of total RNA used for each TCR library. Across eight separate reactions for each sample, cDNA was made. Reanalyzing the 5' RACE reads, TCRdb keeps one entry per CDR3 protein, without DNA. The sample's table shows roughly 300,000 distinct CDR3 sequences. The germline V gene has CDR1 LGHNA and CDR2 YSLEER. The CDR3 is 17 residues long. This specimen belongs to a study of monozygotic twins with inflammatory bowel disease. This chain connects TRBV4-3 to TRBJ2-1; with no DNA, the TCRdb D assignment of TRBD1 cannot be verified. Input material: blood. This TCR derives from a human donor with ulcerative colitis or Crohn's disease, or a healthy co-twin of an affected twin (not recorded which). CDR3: CASSLRGSGGITNEQFF.